The present T cell receptor beta chain was sequenced within a study of a mutant IDH1 vaccine in newly diagnosed glioma. CDR3 size: 15 residues. V was clipped by 11 bases and J by 0 bases, with 18 bases between them. CDR1 and CDR2 (germline): SEHNR, FQNEAQ (reference sequence). Worth noting for this clone: The antigen is undetermined.

Time point of the sample: week 35, safety follow-up. Doses comprised 300 ug of mutant IDH1 20-mer peptide each, plus topical imiquimod. This table comes from immunoSEQ multiplex PCR, and its TCRdb copy is limited to in-frame clones, with some not included. The sample carries 60,000 to 75,000 clones, roughly 86% recorded once. The origin of this receptor is a man under 40 with glioma. The sequenced sample was PBMCs, obtained from a glioma patient whose treatment included an IDH1 peptide vaccine. This chain joins TRBV7-9 and TRBJ2-3, with D hard to call. CDR3 nucleotides: TGTGCCGCAAGGTCCGGGCGCACCAGCACAGATACGCAGTATTTT. Its translation is CAARSGRTSTDTQYF.